Listed here is a single T cell receptor beta chain. What it recognizes is unknown. The data were taken from a study of T cell responses to AZD1222 COVID-19 vaccine. Study overall: Both about-4-week and about-12-week second-dose recipients were combined.

TCRdb's table, derived via immunoSEQ multiplex PCR, lists solely in-frame clones and lacks some. The sample lists 90,000 to 150,000 clones, over 75% occurring once. Trimming took off 4 bases at V and 4 bases at J, with 11 bases between the two ends. Germline V gene sequence: CDR1 SGDLS, CDR2 YYNGEE. CDR3 size: 14 residues. Study results and limitations: With two AZD1222 doses given, Spike-specific TCR breadth and depth both rose. No day 14 peak samples; only post-peak repertoires were characterized. Reports say nearly half of spike-specific TCRs go after unmutated variant regions.

The source was peripheral blood, collected on day 0 of AZD1222 vaccination. The sequence was obtained from an adult in good health. The rearrangement uses TRBV9 and TRBJ2-2; D is possibly TRBD1 (5 bases). CDR3 nucleotide sequence: TGTGCCAGCAGCCCTAGACAGAGCACCGGGGAGCTGTTTTTT. It specifies CASSPRQSTGELFF.